The 3 T cell receptor beta chains below were found in one sample sequenced in a study of T cells in Graves' hyperthyroidism and ophthalmopathy. Amplification targeted TCR beta CDR3 regions from RNA transcripts. HTBI primers were employed in a first-round RT-PCR of the TCR CDR3. TCRdb reprocessed the multiplex PCR reads with MiXCR, giving one entry per CDR3 protein. This sample has about 160,000 distinct CDR3 sequences; approximately 9% occur once, and the top ten carry approximately 20%. The material sequenced was blood. Receptor source: a woman between 18 and 30 years old with Graves' hyperthyroidism that later progressed to Graves' ophthalmopathy.

This sequence joins TRBV2 and TRBJ1-2, with D perhaps matching TRBD1 (6 bases). Trimming took off 5 bases at V and 4 bases at J, with 20 bases between the two ends. Germline CDR1 SNHLY, CDR2 FYNNEI. This CDR3 has 16 amino acids. The CDR3 spells CASSPRGPFWTYGYTF. In nucleotides, the CDR3 is TGTGCCAGCAGTCCCAGGGGCCCATTTTGGACCTATGGCTACACCTTC.

This clonotype was found many times. The V gene is TRBV11-3, the J gene TRBJ2-3; D not resolved. Trimming pared 4 bases from V and 5 bases from J, leaving 16 bases between. The CDR3 is made up of 15 amino acids. Germline V lookup: CDR1 SGHNT, CDR2 YENEEA. The CDR3 bases are TGTGCCAGCAGCTCCGCTCCCCACCCGGAAGATACGCAGTATTTT. It translates to CASSSAPHPEDTQYF.

This clonotype was detected many times. The rearrangement uses TRBV9 and TRBJ1-1; 9 positions match TRBD1. Germline trimming cut 4 bases from V and 4 bases from J; bases unmatched to any gene: 11. This CDR3 has 16 amino acids. Germline V lookup: CDR1 SGDLS, CDR2 YYNGEE. CDR3: CASSYGVRTGVTEAFF. The DNA of the CDR3 is TGTGCCAGCAGCTACGGGGTTAGGACAGGGGTCACTGAAGCTTTCTTT.